The sequence of this T cell receptor beta chain was determined in a study of blood T cell repertoires in COVID-19. At the level of the study: Both acute and convalescent COVID-19 samples were obtained from the United States, Italy and Spain. T cells, B-cell-depleted T cells, or PBMCs provided the cDNA or gDNA that served as material.

Libraries were prepared by immunoSEQ multiplex PCR; TCRdb keeps only in-frame clonotypes and omits some of them. The sample includes about 40,000 clones, about 79% of them seen just once. The CDR3 length is 16 residues. J lost 4 bases, V lost 4 bases, and 7 bases had no gene match. Germline loops: CDR1 MNHNS, CDR2 SASEGT. V gene TRBV6-1 combines with J gene TRBJ1-4; 9 bases agree with TRBD1. This TCR was recovered from a human donor with acute or convalescent COVID-19. The donor label of this sample is uncertain. Specimen: peripheral blood. The CDR3 sequence is CASSGSRTGVNEKLFF. Written as DNA, the CDR3 is TGTGCCAGCAGTGGGTCCCGGACAGGGGTTAATGAAAAACTGTTTTTT.